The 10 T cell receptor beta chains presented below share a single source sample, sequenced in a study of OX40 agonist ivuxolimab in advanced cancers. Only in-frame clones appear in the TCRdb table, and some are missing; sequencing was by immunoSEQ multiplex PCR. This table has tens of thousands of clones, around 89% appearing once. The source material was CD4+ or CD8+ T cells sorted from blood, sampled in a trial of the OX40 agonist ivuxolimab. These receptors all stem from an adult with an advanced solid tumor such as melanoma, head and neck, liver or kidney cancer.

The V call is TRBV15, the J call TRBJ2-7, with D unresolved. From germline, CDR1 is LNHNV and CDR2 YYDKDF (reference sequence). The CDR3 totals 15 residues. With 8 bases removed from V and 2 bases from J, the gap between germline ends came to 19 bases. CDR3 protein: CATFIPGPSPYEQYF. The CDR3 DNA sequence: TGTGCCACCTTTATCCCAGGACCCTCTCCCTACGAGCAGTACTTC. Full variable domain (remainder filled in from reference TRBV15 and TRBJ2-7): DAMVIQNPRYQVTQFGKPVTLSCSQTLNHNVMYWYQQKSSQAPKLLFHYYDKDFNNEADTPDNFQSRRPNTSFCFLDIRSPGLGDTAMYLCATFIPGPSPYEQYFGPGTRLTVT.

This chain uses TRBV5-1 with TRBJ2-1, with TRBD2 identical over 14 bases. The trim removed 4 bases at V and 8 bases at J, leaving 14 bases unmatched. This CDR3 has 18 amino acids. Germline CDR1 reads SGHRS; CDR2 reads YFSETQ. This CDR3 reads CASSPAPTGTSGSDEQFF. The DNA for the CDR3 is TGCGCCAGCAGCCCAGCGCCGACCGGGACTAGCGGGAGCGATGAGCAGTTCTTC.

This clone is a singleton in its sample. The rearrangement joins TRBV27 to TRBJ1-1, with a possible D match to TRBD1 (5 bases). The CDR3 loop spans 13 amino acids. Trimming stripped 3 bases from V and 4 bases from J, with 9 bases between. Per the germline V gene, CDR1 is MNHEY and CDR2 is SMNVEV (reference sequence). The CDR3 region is CASSLYRSTEAFF. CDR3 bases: TGTGCCAGCAGTTTGTACAGGTCCACTGAAGCTTTCTTT.

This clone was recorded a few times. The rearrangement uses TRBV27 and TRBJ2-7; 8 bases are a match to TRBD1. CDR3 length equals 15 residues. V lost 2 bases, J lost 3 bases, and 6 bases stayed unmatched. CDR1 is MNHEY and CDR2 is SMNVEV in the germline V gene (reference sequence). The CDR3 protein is CASSLGHTGGYEQYF. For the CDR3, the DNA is TGTGCCAGCAGTTTAGGGCACACAGGGGGCTACGAGCAGTACTTC.

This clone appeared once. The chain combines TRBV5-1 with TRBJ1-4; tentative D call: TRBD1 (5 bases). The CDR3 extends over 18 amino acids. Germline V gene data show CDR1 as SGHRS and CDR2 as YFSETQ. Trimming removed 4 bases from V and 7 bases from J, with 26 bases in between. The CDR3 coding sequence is TGCGCCAGCAGCATGGGGAACCCGGGCCTCCCAAGGGGTGAAAAACTGTTTTTT. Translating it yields CASSMGNPGLPRGEKLFF.

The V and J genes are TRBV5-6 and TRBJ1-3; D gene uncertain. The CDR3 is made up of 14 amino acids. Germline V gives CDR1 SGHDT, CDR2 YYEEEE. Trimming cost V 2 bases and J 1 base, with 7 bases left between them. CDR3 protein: CASSFFWSGNTIYF. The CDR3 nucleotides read TGTGCCAGCAGCTTTTTTTGGTCTGGAAACACCATATATTTT.

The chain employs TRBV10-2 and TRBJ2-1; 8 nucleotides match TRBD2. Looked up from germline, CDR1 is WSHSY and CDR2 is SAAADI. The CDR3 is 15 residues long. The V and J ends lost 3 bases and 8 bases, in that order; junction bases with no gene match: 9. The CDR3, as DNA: TGCGCCAGCAGTGAATTTGTTAGCGGGATCGATGAGCAGTTCTTC. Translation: CASSEFVSGIDEQFF.

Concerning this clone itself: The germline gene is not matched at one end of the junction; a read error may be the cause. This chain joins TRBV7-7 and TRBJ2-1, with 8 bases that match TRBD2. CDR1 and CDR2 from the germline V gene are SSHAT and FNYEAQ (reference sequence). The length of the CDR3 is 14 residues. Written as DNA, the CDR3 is TGTGCTAGCAGCTTAGCGGGGACGGGGGTCGAGCAGTTCTTC. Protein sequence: CASSLAGTGVEQFF.

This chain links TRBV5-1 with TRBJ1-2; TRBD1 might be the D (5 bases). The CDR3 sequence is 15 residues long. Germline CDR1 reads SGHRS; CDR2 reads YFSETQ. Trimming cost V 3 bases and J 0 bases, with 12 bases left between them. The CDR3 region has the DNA TGCGCCAGCAGCTCTTACAGGCCAGCTAACTATGGCTACACCTTC. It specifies CASSSYRPANYGYTF.

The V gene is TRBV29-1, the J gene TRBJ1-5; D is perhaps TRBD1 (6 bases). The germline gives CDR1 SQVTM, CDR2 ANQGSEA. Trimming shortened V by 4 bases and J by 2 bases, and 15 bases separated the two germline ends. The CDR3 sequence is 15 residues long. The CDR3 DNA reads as TGCAGCGTTGTAGCTGGGGCAGGGGGCAATCAGCCCCAGCATTTT. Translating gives CSVVAGAGGNQPQHF.